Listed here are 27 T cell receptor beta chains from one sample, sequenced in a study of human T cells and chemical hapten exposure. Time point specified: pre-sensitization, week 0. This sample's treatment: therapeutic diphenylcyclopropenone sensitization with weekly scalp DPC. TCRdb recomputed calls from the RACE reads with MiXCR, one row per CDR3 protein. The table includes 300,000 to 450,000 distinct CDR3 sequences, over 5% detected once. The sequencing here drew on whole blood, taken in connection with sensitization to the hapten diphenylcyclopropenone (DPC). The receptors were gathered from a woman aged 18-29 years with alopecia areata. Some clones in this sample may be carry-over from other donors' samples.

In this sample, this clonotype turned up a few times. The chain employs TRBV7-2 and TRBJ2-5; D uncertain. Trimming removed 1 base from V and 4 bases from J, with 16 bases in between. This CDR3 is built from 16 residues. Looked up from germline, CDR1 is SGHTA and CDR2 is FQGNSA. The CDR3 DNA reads TGTGCCAGCAGCTTAGGAACAACGACCGAAGGAGAGACCCAGTACTTC. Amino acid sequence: CASSLGTTTEGETQYF.

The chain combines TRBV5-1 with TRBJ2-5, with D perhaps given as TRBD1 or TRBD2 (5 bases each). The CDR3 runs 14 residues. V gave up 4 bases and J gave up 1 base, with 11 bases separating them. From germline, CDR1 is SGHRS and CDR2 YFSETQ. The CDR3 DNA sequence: TGCGCCAGCAGCCAAGACGGGGCCCAAGAGACCCAGTACTTC. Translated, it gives CASSQDGAQETQYF.

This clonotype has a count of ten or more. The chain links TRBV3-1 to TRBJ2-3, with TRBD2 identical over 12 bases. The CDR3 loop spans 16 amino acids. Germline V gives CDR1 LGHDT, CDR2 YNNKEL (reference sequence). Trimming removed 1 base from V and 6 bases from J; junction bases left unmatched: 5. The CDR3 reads CASSQGTSGGTDTQYF. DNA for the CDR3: TGTGCCAGCAGCCAAGGAACTAGCGGGGGGACCGATACGCAGTATTTT.

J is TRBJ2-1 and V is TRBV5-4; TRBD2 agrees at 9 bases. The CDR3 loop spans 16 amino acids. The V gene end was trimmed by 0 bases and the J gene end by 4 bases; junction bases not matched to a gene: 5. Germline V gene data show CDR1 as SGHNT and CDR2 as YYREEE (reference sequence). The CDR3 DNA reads TGTGCCAGCAGCTTGGGGGTAGCGGGAGTTTACAATGAGCAGTTCTTC. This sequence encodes CASSLGVAGVYNEQFF.

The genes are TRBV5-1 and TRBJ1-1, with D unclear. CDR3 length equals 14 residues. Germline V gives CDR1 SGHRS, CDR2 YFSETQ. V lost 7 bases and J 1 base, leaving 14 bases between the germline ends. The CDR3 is CASFQEPSNTEAFF. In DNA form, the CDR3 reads TGCGCCAGCTTCCAGGAGCCATCGAACACTGAAGCTTTCTTT. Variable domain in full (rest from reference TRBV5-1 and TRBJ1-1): KAGVTQTPRYLIKTRGQQVTLSCSPISGHRSVSWYQQTPGQGLQFLFEYFSETQRNKGNFPGRFSGRQFSNSRSEMNVSTLELGDSALYLCASFQEPSNTEAFFGQGTRLTVV.

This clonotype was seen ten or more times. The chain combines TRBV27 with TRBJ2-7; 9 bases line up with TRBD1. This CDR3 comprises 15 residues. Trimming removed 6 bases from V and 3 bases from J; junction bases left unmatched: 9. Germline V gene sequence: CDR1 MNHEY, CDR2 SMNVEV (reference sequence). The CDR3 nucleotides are TGTGCCAGCAGCCTGGGACAGGGAGGTGGCTACGAGCAGTACTTC. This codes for CASSLGQGGGYEQYF.

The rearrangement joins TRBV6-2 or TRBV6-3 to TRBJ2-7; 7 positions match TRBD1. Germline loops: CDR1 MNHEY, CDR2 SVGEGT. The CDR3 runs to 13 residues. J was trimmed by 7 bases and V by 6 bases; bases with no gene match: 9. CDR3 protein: CASSRSGTVEQYF. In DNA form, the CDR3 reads TGTGCCAGCAGCCGGTCCGGGACAGTTGAGCAGTACTTC.

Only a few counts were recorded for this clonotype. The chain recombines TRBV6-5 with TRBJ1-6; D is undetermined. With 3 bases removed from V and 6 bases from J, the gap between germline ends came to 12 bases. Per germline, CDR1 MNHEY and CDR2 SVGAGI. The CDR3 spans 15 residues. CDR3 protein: CASSYDGSPNSPLHF. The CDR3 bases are TGTGCCAGCAGTTATGACGGGTCTCCTAATTCACCCCTCCACTTT.

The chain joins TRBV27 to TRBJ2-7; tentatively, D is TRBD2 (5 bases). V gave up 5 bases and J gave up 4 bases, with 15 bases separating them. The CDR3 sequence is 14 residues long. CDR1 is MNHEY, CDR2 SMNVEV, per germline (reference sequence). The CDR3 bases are TGTGCCAGCAGTAGGGCGGGTGAGGGATACGAGCAGTACTTC. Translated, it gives CASSRAGEGYEQYF.

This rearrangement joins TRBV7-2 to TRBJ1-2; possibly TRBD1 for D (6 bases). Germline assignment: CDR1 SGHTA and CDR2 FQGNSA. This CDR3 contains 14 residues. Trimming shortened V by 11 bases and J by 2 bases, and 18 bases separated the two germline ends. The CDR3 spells CAEGAGQPNYGYTF. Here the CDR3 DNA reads TGTGCCGAGGGAGCGGGACAACCAAACTATGGCTACACCTTC.

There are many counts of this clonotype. CDR3 nucleotides: TGTGCCAGCAGGGTACAGGGAGGCAATGAAAAACTGTTTTTT. This translates into CASRVQGGNEKLFF. J is TRBJ1-4 and V is TRBV12-3 or TRBV12-4; the D gene is possibly TRBD1 (6 bases). V was shortened by 6 bases and J by 5 bases, with 13 bases between the two germline ends. The CDR3 is 14 amino acids.

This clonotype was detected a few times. CDR3 nucleotide sequence: TGCGCCAGCAGCCAAGGGCGGAGGGGAGAGACCCAGTACTTC. It specifies CASSQGRRGETQYF. This chain uses TRBV4-1 with TRBJ2-5; D may be TRBD2 (6 bases). V was pared by 1 base and J by 4 bases, with 10 bases between. The CDR3 totals 14 residues. Germline V gene data show CDR1 as MGHRA and CDR2 as YSYEKL.

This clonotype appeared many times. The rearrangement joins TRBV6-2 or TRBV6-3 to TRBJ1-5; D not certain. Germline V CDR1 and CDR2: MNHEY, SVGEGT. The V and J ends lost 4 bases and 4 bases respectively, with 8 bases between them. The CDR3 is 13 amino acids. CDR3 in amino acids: CASSFTQNQPQHF. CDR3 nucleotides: TGTGCCAGCAGTTTCACCCAGAATCAGCCCCAGCATTTT.

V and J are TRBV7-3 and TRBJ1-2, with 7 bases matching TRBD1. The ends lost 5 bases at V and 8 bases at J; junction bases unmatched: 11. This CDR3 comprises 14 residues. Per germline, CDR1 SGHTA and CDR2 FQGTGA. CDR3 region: CASSPGTGAQGYTF. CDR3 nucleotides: TGTGCCAGCAGCCCCGGAACAGGGGCTCAGGGCTACACCTTC.

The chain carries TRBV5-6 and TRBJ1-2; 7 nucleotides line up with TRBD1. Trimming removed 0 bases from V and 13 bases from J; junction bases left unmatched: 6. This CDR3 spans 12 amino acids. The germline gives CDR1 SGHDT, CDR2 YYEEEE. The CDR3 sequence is CASSLGTGHRTF. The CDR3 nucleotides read TGTGCCAGCAGCTTGGGGACAGGCCATCGCACCTTC.

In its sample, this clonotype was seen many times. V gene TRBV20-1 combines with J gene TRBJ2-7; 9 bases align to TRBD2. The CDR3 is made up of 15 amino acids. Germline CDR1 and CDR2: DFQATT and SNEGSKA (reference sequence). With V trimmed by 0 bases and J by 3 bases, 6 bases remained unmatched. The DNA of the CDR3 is TGCAGTGCTAGAGATTCCGGCGGGGGGGACTACGAGCAGTACTTC. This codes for CSARDSGGGDYEQYF.

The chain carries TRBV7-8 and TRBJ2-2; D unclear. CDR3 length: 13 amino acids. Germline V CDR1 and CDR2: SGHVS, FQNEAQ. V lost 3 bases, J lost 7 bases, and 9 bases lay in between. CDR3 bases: TGTGCCAGCAGCTTTGTTGCGGTCGGGGAGCTGTTTTTT. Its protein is CASSFVAVGELFF.

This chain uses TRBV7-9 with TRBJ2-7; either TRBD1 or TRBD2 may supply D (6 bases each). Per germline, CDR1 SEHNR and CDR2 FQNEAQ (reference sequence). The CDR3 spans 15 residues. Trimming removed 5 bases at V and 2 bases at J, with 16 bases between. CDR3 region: CASSPGIGGPYEQYF. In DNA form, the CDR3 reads TGTGCCAGCAGCCCAGGGATCGGGGGCCCCTACGAGCAGTACTTC.

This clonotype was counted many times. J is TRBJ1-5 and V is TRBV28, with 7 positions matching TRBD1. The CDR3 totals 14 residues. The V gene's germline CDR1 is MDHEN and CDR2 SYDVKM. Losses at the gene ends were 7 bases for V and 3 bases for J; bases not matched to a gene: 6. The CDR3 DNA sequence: TGTGCCAGCACCGGGACAGCAGACAATCAGCCCCAGCATTTT. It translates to CASTGTADNQPQHF.

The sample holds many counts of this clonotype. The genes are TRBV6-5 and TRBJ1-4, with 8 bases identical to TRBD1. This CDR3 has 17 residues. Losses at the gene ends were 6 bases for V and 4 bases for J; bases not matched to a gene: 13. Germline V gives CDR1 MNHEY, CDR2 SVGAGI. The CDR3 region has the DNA TGTGCCAGCAGCACCGGACAGGGAGTCGGGTATAATGAAAAACTGTTTTTT. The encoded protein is CASSTGQGVGYNEKLFF.

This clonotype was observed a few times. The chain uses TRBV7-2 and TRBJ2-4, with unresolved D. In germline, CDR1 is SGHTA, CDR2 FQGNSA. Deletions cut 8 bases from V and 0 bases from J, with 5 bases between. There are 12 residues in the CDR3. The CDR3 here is CASGVAKNIQYF. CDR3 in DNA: TGTGCCAGCGGGGTAGCCAAAAACATTCAGTACTTC.

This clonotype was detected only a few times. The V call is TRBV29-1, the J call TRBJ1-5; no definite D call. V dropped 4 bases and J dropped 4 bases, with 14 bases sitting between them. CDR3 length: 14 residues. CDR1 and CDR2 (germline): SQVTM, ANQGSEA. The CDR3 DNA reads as TGCAGCGTTGCCGGCACGGACGATAATCAGCCCCAGCATTTT. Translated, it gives CSVAGTDDNQPQHF.

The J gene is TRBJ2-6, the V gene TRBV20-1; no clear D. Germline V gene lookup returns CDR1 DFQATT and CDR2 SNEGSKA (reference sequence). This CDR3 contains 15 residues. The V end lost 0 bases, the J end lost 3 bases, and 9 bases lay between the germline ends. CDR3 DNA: TGCAGTGCTAGAGATCGCAGGAATGGGGCCAACGTCCTGACTTTC. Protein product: CSARDRRNGANVLTF.

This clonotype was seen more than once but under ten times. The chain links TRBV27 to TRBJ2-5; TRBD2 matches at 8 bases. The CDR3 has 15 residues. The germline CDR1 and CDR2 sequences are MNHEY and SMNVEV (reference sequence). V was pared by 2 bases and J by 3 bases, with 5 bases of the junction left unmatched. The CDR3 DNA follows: TGTGCCAGCAGTTTAAGCTCAGCGGGGGAAGAGACCCAGTACTTC. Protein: CASSLSSAGEETQYF.

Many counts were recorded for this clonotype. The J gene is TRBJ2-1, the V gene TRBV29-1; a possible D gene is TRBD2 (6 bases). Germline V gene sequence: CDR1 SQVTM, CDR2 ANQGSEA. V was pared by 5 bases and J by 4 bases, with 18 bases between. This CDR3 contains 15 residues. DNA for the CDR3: TGCAGCGTTCCGCCCCCAGCGGGTACTTACAATGAGCAGTTCTTC. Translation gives CSVPPPAGTYNEQFF.

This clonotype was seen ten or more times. The CDR3 DNA reads as TGCAGTGCTAGGGGTATTGGGGGACGCTACAATGAGCAGTTCTTC. Translating gives CSARGIGGRYNEQFF. The chain links TRBV20-1 to TRBJ2-1; D might be TRBD1 or TRBD2, each matching 5 bases. This CDR3 comprises 15 residues. Germline lookup yields CDR1 DFQATT and CDR2 SNEGSKA (reference sequence). V dropped 3 bases and J dropped 3 bases, with 15 bases sitting between them.

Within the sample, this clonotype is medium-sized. CDR3 amino acids: CASSFGLAANTGELFF. The CDR3 coding sequence is TGTGCCAGCAGCTTCGGACTAGCGGCAAACACCGGGGAGCTGTTTTTT. The chain uses TRBV7-6 and TRBJ2-2; 10 nucleotides align to TRBD2. Germline values: CDR1 SGHVS, CDR2 FNYEAQ. Unmatched junction bases numbered 3, after V lost 3 bases and J lost 2 bases. CDR3 size: 16 residues.